This TCR beta chain comes out of a study of PD-1 blockade in classical Hodgkin lymphoma (dated by TCRdb to between 2020 and 2021). General notes on the study: Nivolumab dosing was 3 mg/kg intravenously every 2 weeks, continuing until either disease progression or unacceptable toxicity. A peripheral blood immune signature of response to PD-1 blockade in classical Hodgkin lymphoma was defined using TCR beta sequencing and CyTOF.

The Qiagen DNeasy kit was used to extract genomic DNA from unsorted PBMCs and from the negatively selected CD4+ and CD8+ fractions. Amplification of TCR beta CDR3 regions was done by immunoSEQ multiplex PCR with primers that anneal to V and J segments. Amplification bias was minimized using a synthetic immune receptor repertoire, and residual bias was removed computationally after sequencing. From the authors' description of their analysis: Repertoire diversity was quantified as the Shannon entropy index using custom Python scripts. The unsorted, CD4+ and CD8+ repertoires were each analyzed separately, with the exception of combined analyses, where CD4+ and CD8+ sequences were merged in silico. A clone counted as expanded when the clone's frequency after treatment rose at least 2-fold relative to C1D1, and clones undetected at baseline were given a pseudocount of 0.5. Clones with 0 or 1 copy at C1D1 were defined as singleton clones, while clones with 2 or more copies were defined as non-singleton clones. Clones expanded in unsorted samples were labelled as CD4+, CD8+ or unknown by matching protein sequences in sorted samples from the same patient. Diversity changes from C1D1 to C4D1 were tested in paired samples using Wilcoxon tests. Imported from immuneACCESS, the table was reduced by TCRdb to in-frame sequences with V and J called. These copies leave out some clones; in studies compared against another copy, an unresolved V gene accounts for under half, and the cause of the remainder is not known. V, J and clone size derive from that table, while D and trimming were established from the DNA sequence. This sample is represented by tens of thousands of clones; roughly nine tenths of them were singletons. The ten top clones hold about 8.8% of the sample.

Comment on this clone: This receptor's antigen is unknown. Nothing much larger sits one base from this clone, and base qualities are not available.

What the study reported, not specific to this receptor: Trial patients achieving complete response had baseline diversity similar to newly diagnosed patients, whereas partial responders and progressors had significantly lower diversity. Baseline TCR diversity was reported as lower in newly diagnosed patients than in healthy donors, and lower still in relapsed/refractory patients. Only a single clinical trial cohort was studied, and what caused the repertoire differences, possibly disease activity or prior therapy, remained undefined. Patients starting nivolumab less than 1 year after ASCT had lower diversity and were excluded from later analyses to avoid confounding by immune reconstitution. A significant rise by C4D1 was seen in CD4+ but not CD8+ TCR diversity (p=0.0027 vs p=0.16), with the rise being most apparent in complete responders (p=0.02).

In the germline V gene, CDR1 corresponds to SNHLY and CDR2 to FYNNEI. The CDR3 runs 12 residues from the cysteine to the phenylalanine. Of all the DNA, just the CDR3 is kept, 36 bases in frame from base 1. Deletion took 8 bases off V and 6 bases off J, with a span of 13 bases between the germline ends. The time point tag for this specimen amounts to: cycle 1 day 1 (C1D1), immediately before nivolumab initiation. Relapse after autologous stem cell transplantation had occurred in all trial patients, and cohorts A, B and C were distinguished by prior brentuximab vedotin exposure. The trial cohort included 50 to 70 patients with relapsed/refractory classical Hodgkin lymphoma, and each patient had a best overall response of complete response, partial response or progressive disease. In the multi-cohort phase II CheckMate 205 trial, trial patients received single-agent nivolumab. An independent review committee assessed best overall response by applying the 2007 International Working Group response criteria. PBMCs from the trial were collected at three points: immediately before nivolumab initiation (C1D1), and during therapy at cycle 2 day 1 and cycle 4 day 1. Peripheral blood was collected in 8 mL Vacutainer Cell Preparation Tubes, from which PBMCs were isolated by centrifugation and then cryopreserved.

The sequence was obtained from a human donor with classical Hodgkin lymphoma. The V gene is TRBV2 and the J gene is TRBJ2-5; TRBD1 is a weak D gene call, 6 bases matching. The sequenced sample was peripheral blood mononuclear cells (PBMCs), obtained at baseline. The bases read TGTGCCAGCGGAGTAACAGGGCAGACCCAGTACTTC. It encodes CASGVTGQTQYF.